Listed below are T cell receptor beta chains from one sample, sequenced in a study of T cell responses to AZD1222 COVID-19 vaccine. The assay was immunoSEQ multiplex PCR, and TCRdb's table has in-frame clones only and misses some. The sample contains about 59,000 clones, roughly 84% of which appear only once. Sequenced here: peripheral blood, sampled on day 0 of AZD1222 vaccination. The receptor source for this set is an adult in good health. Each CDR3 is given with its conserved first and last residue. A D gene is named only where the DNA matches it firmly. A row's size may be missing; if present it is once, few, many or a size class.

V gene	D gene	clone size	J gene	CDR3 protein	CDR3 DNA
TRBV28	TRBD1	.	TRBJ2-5	CASSRDRAQETQYF	TGTGCCAGCAGCCGAGACAGGGCCCAAGAGACCCAGTACTTC
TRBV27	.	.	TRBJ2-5	CASSFRETQYF	TGTGCCAGCAGTTTTCGAGAGACCCAGTACTTC
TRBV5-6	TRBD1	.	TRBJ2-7	CASSLIYRGDEQYF	TGTGCCAGCAGCTTGATTTACAGGGGGGACGAGCAGTACTTC
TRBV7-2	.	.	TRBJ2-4	CASRAQAVGIQYF	TGTGCCAGCAGGGCTCAGGCAGTGGGCATTCAGTACTTC
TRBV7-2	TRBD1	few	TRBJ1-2	CASSLAPGQVGYTF	TGTGCCAGCAGCTTAGCCCCCGGACAGGTTGGCTACACCTTC
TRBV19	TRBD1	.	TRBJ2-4	CASSMTGGENIQYF	TGTGCCAGTAGTATGACAGGGGGCGAAAACATTCAGTACTTC
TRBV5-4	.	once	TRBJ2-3	CASSLVADTQYF	TGTGCCAGCAGCTTGGTTGCAGATACGCAGTATTTT
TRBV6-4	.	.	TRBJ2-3	CASSREFSQADTQYF	TGTGCCAGCAGTCGAGAGTTTTCACAGGCGGATACGCAGTATTTT
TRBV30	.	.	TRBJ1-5	CAWSSVLGNQPQHF	TGTGCCTGGAGTTCGGTTTTGGGCAATCAGCCCCAGCATTTT
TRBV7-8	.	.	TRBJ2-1	CASSLRGRLPYNEQFF	TGTGCCAGCAGCTTGAGGGGCCGTCTTCCCTACAATGAGCAGTTCTTC
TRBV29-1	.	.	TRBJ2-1	CSVEPREHEQFF	TGCAGCGTTGAACCCAGGGAACATGAGCAGTTCTTC
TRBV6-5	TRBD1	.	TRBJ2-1	CASSYSLRDRYNEQFF	TGTGCCAGCAGTTATTCTCTCCGGGACAGGTACAATGAGCAGTTCTTC
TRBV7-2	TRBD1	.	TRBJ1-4	CASSVQGQYNEKLFF	TGTGCCAGCAGCGTCCAGGGACAGTACAATGAAAAACTGTTTTTT
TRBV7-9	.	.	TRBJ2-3	CASSQARPTDTQYF	TGTGCCAGCAGCCAAGCAAGGCCCACAGATACGCAGTATTTT
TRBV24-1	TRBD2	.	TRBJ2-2	CATSDHSGGNTGELFF	TGTGCCACCAGTGACCATAGCGGGGGGAACACCGGGGAGCTGTTTTTT
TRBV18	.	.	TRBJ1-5	CASSPRDSNQPQHF	TGTGCCAGCTCACCACGGGACAGCAATCAGCCCCAGCATTTT
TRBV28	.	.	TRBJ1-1	CASSLIQGNTEAFF	TGTGCCAGCAGTTTAATCCAGGGGAACACTGAAGCTTTCTTT
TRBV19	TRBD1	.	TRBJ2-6	CASSIGQGASGANVLTF	TGTGCCAGTAGTATCGGACAGGGTGCCTCTGGGGCCAACGTCCTGACTTTC
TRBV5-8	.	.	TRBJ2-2	CASSYQGLTGELFF	TGTGCCAGCAGCTATCAGGGGCTGACCGGGGAGCTGTTTTTT
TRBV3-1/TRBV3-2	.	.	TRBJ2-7	CASSRTWGHEQYF	TGTGCCAGCAGCCGCACCTGGGGGCACGAGCAGTACTTC